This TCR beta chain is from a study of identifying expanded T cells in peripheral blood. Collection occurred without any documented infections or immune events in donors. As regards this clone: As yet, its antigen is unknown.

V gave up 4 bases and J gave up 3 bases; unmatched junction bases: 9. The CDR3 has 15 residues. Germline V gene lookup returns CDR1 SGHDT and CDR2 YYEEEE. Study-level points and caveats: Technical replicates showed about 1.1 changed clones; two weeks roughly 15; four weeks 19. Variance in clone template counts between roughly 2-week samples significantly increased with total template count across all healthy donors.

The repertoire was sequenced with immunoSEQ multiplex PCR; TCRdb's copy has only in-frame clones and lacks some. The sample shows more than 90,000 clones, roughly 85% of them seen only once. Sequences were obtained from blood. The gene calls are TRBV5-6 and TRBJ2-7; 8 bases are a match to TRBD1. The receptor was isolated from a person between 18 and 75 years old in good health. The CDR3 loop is CASSLSGQGFYEQYF. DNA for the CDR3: TGTGCCAGCAGCCTGTCCGGACAGGGATTCTACGAGCAGTACTTC.